These 17 T cell receptor beta chains were all obtained from the same sample, sequenced in a study of cytomegalovirus exposure and HLA in healthy donors. It was with 60 Vbeta and 13 Jbeta primers that the PCR ran. Clones were read by immunoSEQ multiplex PCR, and TCRdb kept only the in-frame ones, dropping some. The profile shows about 97,000 clones, roughly 80% of them singletons. The sequenced sample was PBMCs. These receptors all stem from a male donor in good health and CMV-seropositive.

CDR3 coding DNA: TGCGCCAGCAGCCAGACCACTACTAGCGGAGCTGAGAATGAGCAGTTCTTC. Its translation: CASSQTTTSGAENEQFF. This rearrangement joins TRBV4-1 to TRBJ2-1; 8 bases line up with TRBD2. V gave up 3 bases and J gave up 7 bases; unmatched junction bases: 14. The germline CDR1 and CDR2 sequences are MGHRA and YSYEKL. The CDR3 contains 17 residues.

V is TRBV19 and J is TRBJ2-3; TRBD2 matches 9 bases. The V segment lost 2 bases and the J segment 6 bases; nucleotides outside the gene matches: 15. Germline lookup yields CDR1 LNHDA and CDR2 SQIVND (reference sequence). This CDR3 has 18 residues. CDR3 nucleotide sequence: TGTGCCAGTAGTATACGATTAGCGGGGCTAGCGGGAAGGGATACGCAGTATTTT. It encodes CASSIRLAGLAGRDTQYF.

The V and J genes are TRBV4-1 and TRBJ2-3; TRBD2 agrees at 15 bases. The CDR3 is made up of 18 amino acids. Per the germline V gene, CDR1 is MGHRA and CDR2 is YSYEKL. After removal of 2 bases from V and 5 bases from J, the junction contained 8 bases not matched to a gene. For the CDR3, the DNA is TGCGCCAGCAGCCAATCAGGACTAGCGGGAGGGGGGAGAGATACGCAGTATTTT. Translated: CASSQSGLAGGGRDTQYF.

The chain employs TRBV7-2 and TRBJ2-7; 8 bases map to TRBD1. This CDR3 region has 14 residues. CDR1 is SGHTA, CDR2 FQGNSA, per germline. Trimming cost V 4 bases and J 0 bases; bases outside gene matches: 2. The CDR3 sequence is CASSWTGSSYEQYF. CDR3 bases: TGTGCCAGCAGCTGGACAGGGAGCTCCTACGAGCAGTACTTC.

The chain combines TRBV29-1 with TRBJ2-5, with D possibly being TRBD2 (6 bases). CDR1 is SQVTM and CDR2 is ANQGSEA in the germline V gene. The germline V and J ends were trimmed by 4 bases and 1 base, with 10 bases remaining between them. The CDR3 length is 13 residues. In DNA, the CDR3 is TGCAGCGTTGGACGGGACTCCCAAGAGACCCAGTACTTC. This gives the protein CSVGRDSQETQYF.

V gene TRBV6-4 combines with J gene TRBJ1-2; D is unresolved. The ends were cut back, 0 bases at V and 8 bases at J, with 13 bases in the middle. Germline CDR1 is MRHNA and CDR2 is SNTAGT. CDR3 length: 14 amino acids. In DNA, the CDR3 is TGTGCCAGCAGTGACTCCCGCGGCACGGGGGGCTACACCTTC. As protein: CASSDSRGTGGYTF.

This clone was detected only a few times. The chain joins TRBV6-1 to TRBJ2-1; D may be TRBD1 (5 bases). The V gene lost 2 bases and the J gene lost 8 bases, with 19 bases spanning the gap. Germline lookup yields CDR1 MNHNS and CDR2 SASEGT. The CDR3 covers 16 residues. The DNA of the CDR3 is TGTGCCAGCAGTGAATTGTCTTTCTCGGAAGGGGATGAGCAGTTCTTC. Translating it yields CASSELSFSEGDEQFF.

V usage is TRBV15 and J usage is TRBJ2-1; D is perhaps TRBD1 (7 bases). The CDR3 spans 15 residues. Between the trimmed V and J ends, which lost 5 bases and 6 bases, there was a span of 17 bases. The V gene's germline CDR1 is LNHNV and CDR2 YYDKDF (reference sequence). In DNA form, the CDR3 reads TGTGCCACCAGCCCAGGGGGGCTAGCCTCCAATGAGCAGTTCTTC. Residues: CATSPGGLASNEQFF. Using reference TRBV15 and TRBJ2-1 for the parts outside the CDR3, the full variable domain is DAMVIQNPRYQVTQFGKPVTLSCSQTLNHNVMYWYQQKSSQAPKLLFHYYDKDFNNEADTPDNFQSRRPNTSFCFLDIRSPGLGDTAMYLCATSPGGLASNEQFFGPGTRLTVL.

This chain joins TRBV10-3 and TRBJ2-2; TRBD1 matches 8 bases. The CDR3 covers 16 residues. The germline CDR1 and CDR2 sequences are ENHRY and SYGVKD. The trim removed 6 bases at V and 0 bases at J, leaving 6 bases unmatched. CDR3 region: CAISGTGGANTGELFF. The DNA for the CDR3 is TGTGCCATCAGCGGGACAGGAGGCGCGAACACCGGGGAGCTGTTTTTT.

The chain carries TRBV28 and TRBJ1-5; 7 bases are shared with TRBD1. The CDR3 extends over 15 amino acids. The V segment lost 3 bases and the J segment 3 bases; nucleotides outside the gene matches: 5. The germline gives CDR1 MDHEN, CDR2 SYDVKM. DNA of the CDR3: TGTGCCAGCAGTTTGGAGACAGGGAACAATCAGCCCCAGCATTTT. The encoded protein is CASSLETGNNQPQHF.

There are a few counts of this clone. V is TRBV9 and J is TRBJ2-7, with 7 bases that match TRBD1. Germline trimming cut 3 bases from V and 6 bases from J; bases unmatched to any gene: 12. Looked up from germline, CDR1 is SGDLS and CDR2 is YYNGEE. The CDR3 totals 15 residues. The CDR3 sequence is CASSAKPSTGPEQYF. The DNA of the CDR3 is TGTGCCAGCAGCGCCAAACCATCGACAGGGCCCGAGCAGTACTTC.

V gene TRBV28 combines with J gene TRBJ2-1, with TRBD2 identical over 9 bases. The length of the CDR3 is 15 residues. After removal of 8 bases from V and 8 bases from J, the junction contained 13 bases not matched to a gene. Germline CDR1 reads MDHEN; CDR2 reads SYDVKM. The CDR3 nucleotides are TGTGCCAGCCTACTTCTAGCGGGAAGGGTGGATGAGCAGTTCTTC. Residues: CASLLLAGRVDEQFF. Supplemented by reference TRBV28 and TRBJ2-1, the full variable domain reads DVKVTQSSRYLVKRTGEKVFLECVQDMDHENMFWYRQDPGLGLRLIYFSYDVKMKEKGDIPEGYSVSREKKERFSLILESASTNQTSMYLCASLLLAGRVDEQFFGPGTRLTVL.

V gene TRBV7-9 combines with J gene TRBJ2-5; 7 bases fit TRBD1. In germline, CDR1 is SEHNR, CDR2 FQNEAQ (reference sequence). This CDR3 spans 14 amino acids. Trimming removed 5 bases from V and 3 bases from J; junction bases left unmatched: 6. The CDR3 protein is CASSLGTVKETQYF. Here the CDR3 DNA reads TGTGCCAGCAGCCTCGGGACAGTCAAAGAGACCCAGTACTTC.

This clone was counted between two and nine times. The chain couples TRBV5-1 to TRBJ2-2, with 7 bases aligning to TRBD2. Germline loops: CDR1 SGHRS, CDR2 YFSETQ. The CDR3 totals 15 residues. V dropped 1 base and J dropped 3; count of bases not matched to a gene: 3. In DNA form, the CDR3 reads TGCGCCAGCAGCTTGCGACTAGCTGACACCGGGGAGCTGTTTTTT. This translates into CASSLRLADTGELFF. The full variable domain, rest sourced from reference TRBV5-1 and TRBJ2-2, is KAGVTQTPRYLIKTRGQQVTLSCSPISGHRSVSWYQQTPGQGLQFLFEYFSETQRNKGNFPGRFSGRQFSNSRSEMNVSTLELGDSALYLCASSLRLADTGELFFGEGSRLTVL.

The chain carries TRBV10-3 and TRBJ2-4, with D possibly being TRBD1 (6 bases). The germline CDR1 and CDR2 sequences are ENHRY and SYGVKD. V was clipped by 0 bases and J by 6 bases, with 15 bases between them. The length of the CDR3 is 16 residues. This CDR3 reads CAISESMTGQTNIQYF. The CDR3 DNA reads TGTGCCATCAGTGAGTCGATGACGGGACAAACAAACATTCAGTACTTC.

The chain has TRBV6-5 and TRBJ2-7, with 10 bases matching TRBD1. This CDR3 contains 14 residues. Germline V gene data show CDR1 as MNHEY and CDR2 as SVGAGI. Losses at the gene ends were 6 bases for V and 6 bases for J; bases not matched to a gene: 8. CDR3 loop: CASRRDRGGLEQYF. CDR3 DNA: TGTGCCAGCAGACGGGACAGGGGTGGCCTCGAGCAGTACTTC.

The chain couples TRBV15 to TRBJ2-5; possibly TRBD2 for D (5 bases). The J call may be in error: the DNA end matches TRBJ2-7 better. The CDR3 has 15 residues. Looked up from germline, CDR1 is LNHNV and CDR2 is YYDKDF (reference sequence). CDR3 DNA sequence: TGTGCCACCAGCAGAGATGGACTGAAACCCTACGAGCAGTACTTC. Its translation is CATSRDGLKPYEQYF.